The clone carrying this T cell receptor beta chain was counted many times. Sorted cells numbering about 20,000 to 1,000,000, with 10%, 30% or 50% RNA, yielded the naive CD8 libraries. For naive CD8 T cells, sorting used the CD8+CD4-CCR7+CD45RA+ phenotype. These data originate in a study of molecular identifiers for immune sequencing clone quantification. The CDR3 extends over 14 amino acids. V lost 6 bases and J lost 8, with 17 bases in between. CDR1 and CDR2 from the germline V gene are SNHLY and FYNNEI. Bulk TCR library preparation followed previously described methods with listed TCR primers. A single record per CDR3 protein comes from TCRdb applying MiXCR to the PCR reads. The sample contains 250,000 to 350,000 distinct CDR3 sequences, about a fifth of which appear only once.

This chain links TRBV2 with TRBJ1-5, with a weak D call TRBD1 (6 bases). This sequence was found in a human donor in good health. Some libraries in this study had Jurkat cell RNA spiked in. Sequenced input: naive CD8+ T cells from blood, with Jurkat cell RNA spiked in. Subset specified: FACS-sorted CD8+CD4-CCR7+CD45RA+ naive T cells. The CDR3 sequence: CASRRQVGYEPQHF. As DNA, the CDR3 is TGTGCCAGCAGGAGACAGGTGGGCTATGAGCCCCAGCATTTT.